A selection of T cell receptor beta chains follows, all from one sample in a study of T-cell memory formation after mild COVID-19. MiXCR, run by TCRdb on the 5' RACE reads, gives a single entry per CDR3 protein. The table lists approximately 350,000 distinct CDR3 sequences, around 13% of them singletons, with 20% to 25% in the top ten. The sequenced material came from PBMCs or a T cell subset sorted from them (not recorded which). The receptors shown here come from a man between 18 and 29 years old who had mild COVID-19 (a few samples of this study predate the infection). Cell type and time point are not known. CDR3s include the opening cysteine and the closing phenylalanine or tryptophan. Part of the rows lack a size; the others show once, few, many or a class for expanded clones.

len: 14; v_gene: TRBV6-6; j_gene: TRBJ2-4; abundance: -; CDR3aa: CASSYTRTKNIQYF
len: 16; v_gene: TRBV7-8; j_gene: TRBJ2-1; abundance: few; CDR3aa: CASSSARLLASNEQFF
len: 18; v_gene: TRBV6-5; j_gene: TRBJ2-6; abundance: few; CDR3aa: CASSHLRGESSGANVLTF
len: 13; v_gene: TRBV7-9; j_gene: TRBJ1-2; abundance: -; CDR3aa: CASSPENNYGYTF
len: 14; v_gene: TRBV10-2; j_gene: TRBJ1-2; abundance: few; CDR3aa: CASSSTGGGYGYTF
len: 12; v_gene: TRBV6-2/TRBV6-3; j_gene: TRBJ2-3; abundance: few; CDR3aa: CASRDPTDTQYF
len: 11; v_gene: TRBV12-3/TRBV12-4; j_gene: TRBJ2-1; abundance: many; CDR3aa: CASSFGDEQFF
len: 12; v_gene: TRBV29-1; j_gene: TRBJ2-7; abundance: many; CDR3aa: CSYRQGRYEQYF
len: 13; v_gene: TRBV6-5; j_gene: TRBJ1-1; abundance: many; CDR3aa: CASSLGIGTEAFF
len: 15; v_gene: TRBV7-7; j_gene: TRBJ2-5; abundance: few; CDR3aa: CASSPRRSGRETQYF
len: 14; v_gene: TRBV4-3; j_gene: TRBJ1-5; abundance: few; CDR3aa: CASSQAPVLQPQHF